This T cell receptor beta chain was recorded in a study of blood T cell repertoires in COVID-19. Study context: PBMCs, B-cell-depleted T cells, or T cells provided the cDNA or gDNA that made up the material.

This CDR3 spans 13 amino acids. Germline values: CDR1 MGHDK, CDR2 SYGVNS. The V end was cut by 5 bases, the J end by 5 bases, with 12 bases between. Libraries were prepared by immunoSEQ multiplex PCR; TCRdb keeps only in-frame clonotypes and omits some of them. The table has 100,000 to 150,000 clones, roughly 84% seen once. Specimen: peripheral blood. The sequence was collected from a man in his 60s with acute or convalescent COVID-19. The chain uses TRBV25-1 and TRBJ1-1, with TRBD1 as a possible D gene (5 bases). The CDR3 DNA follows: TGTGCCAGCAGTAGCCTGACAGATACTGAAGCTTTCTTT. Protein sequence: CASSSLTDTEAFF.